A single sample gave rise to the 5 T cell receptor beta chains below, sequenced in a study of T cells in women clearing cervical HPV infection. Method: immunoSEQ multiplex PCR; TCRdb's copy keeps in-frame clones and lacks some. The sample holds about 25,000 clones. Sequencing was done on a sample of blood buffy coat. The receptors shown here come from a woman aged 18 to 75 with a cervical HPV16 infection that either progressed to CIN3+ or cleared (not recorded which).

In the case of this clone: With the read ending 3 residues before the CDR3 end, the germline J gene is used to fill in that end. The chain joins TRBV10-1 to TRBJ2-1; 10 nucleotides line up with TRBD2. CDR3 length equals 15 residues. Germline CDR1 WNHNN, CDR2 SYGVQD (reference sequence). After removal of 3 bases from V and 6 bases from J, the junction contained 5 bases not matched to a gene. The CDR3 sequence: CASSESSGGPNEQFF. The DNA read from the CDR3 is TGCGCCAGCAGTGAATCTAGCGGGGGCCCCAATGAG.

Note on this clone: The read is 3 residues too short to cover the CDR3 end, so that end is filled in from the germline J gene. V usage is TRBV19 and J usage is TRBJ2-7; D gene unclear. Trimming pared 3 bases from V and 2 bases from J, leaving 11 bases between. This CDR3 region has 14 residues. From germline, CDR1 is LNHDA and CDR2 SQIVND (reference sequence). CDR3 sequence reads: CASSILPDTYEQYF. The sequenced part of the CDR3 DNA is TGTGCCAGTAGTATTCTCCCAGACACCTACGAG.

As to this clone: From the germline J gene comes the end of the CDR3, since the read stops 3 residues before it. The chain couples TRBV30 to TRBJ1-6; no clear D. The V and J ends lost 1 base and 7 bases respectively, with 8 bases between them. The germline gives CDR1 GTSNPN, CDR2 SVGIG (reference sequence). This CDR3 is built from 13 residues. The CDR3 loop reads CAWSADGNSPLHF. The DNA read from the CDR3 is TGTGCCTGGAGTGCTGACGGGAATTCACCC.

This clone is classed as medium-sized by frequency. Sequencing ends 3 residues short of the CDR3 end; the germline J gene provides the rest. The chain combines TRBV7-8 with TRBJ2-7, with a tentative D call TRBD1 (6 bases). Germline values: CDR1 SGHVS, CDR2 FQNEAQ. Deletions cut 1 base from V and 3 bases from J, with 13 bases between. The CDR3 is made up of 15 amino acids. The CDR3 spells CASSLVTGGYYEQYF. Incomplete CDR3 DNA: TGTGCCAGCAGCTTAGTGACAGGAGGCTACTACGAG.

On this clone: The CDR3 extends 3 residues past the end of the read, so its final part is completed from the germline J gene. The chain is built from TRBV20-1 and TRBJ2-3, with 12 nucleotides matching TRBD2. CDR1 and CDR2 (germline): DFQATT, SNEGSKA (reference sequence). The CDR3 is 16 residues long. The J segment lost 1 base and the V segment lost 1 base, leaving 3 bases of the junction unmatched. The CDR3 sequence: CSARGLAGVGTDTQYF. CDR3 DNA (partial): TGCAGTGCTAGAGGACTAGCGGGAGTGGGCACAGATACG.